Following are 17 T cell receptor beta chains from one sample sequenced in a study of radiation and T cells in renal cell carcinoma. Using immunoSEQ multiplex PCR, the repertoire was profiled, and TCRdb retains in-frame clones only, with some absent. The profile shows 70,000 to 80,000 clones, 65% to 90% of them singletons. This sample's time point: blood 2 weeks post-SBRT. As to treatment: 15 Gy SBRT to primary tumor, nephrectomy 4 weeks later. The source material was blood, sampled from a patient whose treatment included radiotherapy and nephrectomy. Receptors were obtained from a woman in her forties or fifties with renal cell carcinoma.

This sequence joins TRBV18 and TRBJ2-3, with D possibly TRBD2 on 6 matching bases. Trimming left V 4 bases short and J 2 bases short, with 16 bases between. The germline V gene encodes CDR1 KGHSH and CDR2 LQKENI. The CDR3 spans 16 residues. CDR3 sequence (DNA): TGTGCCAGCTCACTTGGTCGGCGGGGCGACACAGATACGCAGTATTTT. This translates into CASSLGRRGDTDTQYF.

The rearrangement joins TRBV5-1 to TRBJ2-7; maybe TRBD1 (6 bases). Germline V gene data show CDR1 as SGHRS and CDR2 as YFSETQ. The CDR3 is 14 amino acids. Deletions cut 4 bases from V and 4 bases from J, with 15 bases between. The CDR3 sequence: CASSQSGDLYEQYF. The DNA for the CDR3 is TGCGCCAGCAGCCAGTCAGGGGACCTTTACGAGCAGTACTTC.

Regarding this clone: Germline is not matched at one junction end, which may reflect a read error. In the same sample, other DNA sequences code for this CDR3. The gene calls are TRBV7-2 and TRBJ1-3; D not resolved. The CDR3 extends over 15 amino acids. Germline CDR1 and CDR2: SGHTA and FQGNSA. DNA of the CDR3: TGTGCTAGCAGCCTCCTTATTTCCTCTGGAAACACCATATATTTT. It specifies CASSLLISSGNTIYF.

The rearrangement joins TRBV2 to TRBJ2-3, with D tentatively TRBD1 (6 bases). CDR1 is SNHLY, CDR2 FYNNEI, per germline. Deletions cut 3 bases from V and 2 bases from J, with 15 bases between. The CDR3 has 16 residues. CDR3 DNA: TGTGCCAGCAGTGAGGGGGCTAGCCGGGACACAGATACGCAGTATTTT. It specifies CASSEGASRDTDTQYF.

The chain employs TRBV5-5 and TRBJ2-2, with D tentatively TRBD1 (6 bases). Germline values: CDR1 SGHKS, CDR2 YYEKEE (reference sequence). V lost 2 bases, J lost 6 bases, and 17 bases lay in between. The CDR3 has 16 amino acids. The CDR3 region is CASSFQLQGVAGELFF. The CDR3 DNA reads as TGTGCCAGCAGCTTCCAATTACAGGGAGTGGCCGGGGAGCTGTTTTTT.

The V call is TRBV6-4, the J call TRBJ2-5; no reliable D call. Germline values: CDR1 MRHNA, CDR2 SNTAGT. The CDR3 consists of 14 residues. Trimming cost V 10 bases and J 7 bases, with 22 bases left between them. CDR3 protein: CATTTRRVYGTQYF. The CDR3 coding sequence is TGTGCCACTACGACACGTCGGGTTTATGGGACCCAGTACTTC.

The chain joins TRBV5-5 to TRBJ1-4; D uncertain. This CDR3 is 17 amino acids long. The V gene lost 4 bases and the J gene lost 7 bases, with 23 bases spanning the gap. The germline V gene encodes CDR1 SGHKS and CDR2 YYEKEE (reference sequence). DNA of the CDR3: TGTGCCAGCAGCCCATCACCGCCATATGGTAGAGTTGAAAAACTGTTTTTT. Translating it yields CASSPSPPYGRVEKLFF.

The rearrangement uses TRBV19 and TRBJ1-2; no firm D call. The CDR3 extends over 12 amino acids. Germline V gene lookup returns CDR1 LNHDA and CDR2 SQIVND (reference sequence). Trimming took 3 bases from V and 8 from J, leaving 10 bases between them. CDR3 in amino acids: CASSMSTSGYTF. The CDR3 nucleotides are TGTGCCAGTAGTATGTCCACCTCAGGCTACACCTTC.

The chain carries TRBV15 and TRBJ1-1, with a possible D match to TRBD1 (6 bases). The ends were cut back, 7 bases at V and 10 bases at J, with 19 bases in the middle. The length of the CDR3 is 13 residues. Germline lookup yields CDR1 LNHNV and CDR2 YYDKDF (reference sequence). The CDR3 bases are TGTGCCACCACGAGGGGGGGGCCTGGGACAGCTTTCTTT. Amino acid sequence: CATTRGGPGTAFF.

This rearrangement joins TRBV7-2 to TRBJ1-4; D gene uncertain. V was clipped by 6 bases and J by 5 bases, with 19 bases between them. The CDR3 spans 16 residues. Germline V gene data show CDR1 as SGHTA and CDR2 as FQGNSA. The CDR3 region has the DNA TGTGCCAGCAGTCTAAATGGCAGAACTCTGAATGAAAAACTGTTTTTT. Translating gives CASSLNGRTLNEKLFF. The full variable domain, in which reference TRBV7-2 and TRBJ1-4 provide the parts outside the CDR3, is GAGVSQSPSNKVTEKGKDVELRCDPISGHTALYWYRQSLGQGLEFLIYFQGNSAPDKSGLPSDRFSAERTGGSVSTLTIQRTQQEDSAVYLCASSLNGRTLNEKLFFGSGTQLSVL.

The chain couples TRBV19 to TRBJ2-4; D gene uncertain. The CDR3 is 13 residues long. The V end was cut by 9 bases, the J end by 8 bases, with 17 bases between. Per germline, CDR1 LNHDA and CDR2 SQIVND (reference sequence). CDR3 region: CASQRFPTDIQYF. The DNA of the CDR3 is TGTGCCAGCCAACGGTTCCCAACGGACATTCAGTACTTC.

This rearrangement joins TRBV2 to TRBJ2-1; D ambiguous. Per the germline V gene, CDR1 is SNHLY and CDR2 is FYNNEI. The V and J ends lost 7 bases and 1 base respectively, with 5 bases between them. The CDR3 sequence is 12 residues long. The CDR3 protein is CASIGSYNEQFF. The CDR3 region has the DNA TGTGCCAGCATCGGGTCCTACAATGAGCAGTTCTTC.

V gene TRBV6-5 combines with J gene TRBJ1-1; no clear D gene. The V gene lost 6 bases and the J gene lost 7 bases, with 12 bases spanning the gap. CDR3 size: 12 residues. Germline V lookup: CDR1 MNHEY, CDR2 SVGAGI. CDR3 bases: TGTGCCAGCAGAGATTACGGAGTTGAAGCTTTCTTT. This gives the protein CASRDYGVEAFF.

The V call is TRBV30, the J call TRBJ2-5; 12 bases agree with TRBD2. Trimming removed 3 bases from V and 2 bases from J; junction bases left unmatched: 1. Per germline, CDR1 GTSNPN and CDR2 SVGIG (reference sequence). The CDR3 totals 14 residues. This chain's CDR3 is CAWRLAGGQETQYF. The CDR3 DNA reads TGTGCCTGGAGGCTAGCGGGGGGGCAAGAGACCCAGTACTTC. The full variable domain, completed using reference TRBV30 and TRBJ2-5, is SQTIHQWPATLVQPVGSPLSLECTVEGTSNPNLYWYRQAAGRGLQLLFYSVGIGQISSEVPQNLSASRPQDRQFILSSKKLLLSDSGFYLCAWRLAGGQETQYFGPGTRLLVL.

This clone was picked up one time. V and J are TRBV7-2 and TRBJ2-1; D is perhaps TRBD1 (6 bases). CDR1 SGHTA and CDR2 FQGNSA come from the germline V gene. The ends were cut back, 6 bases at V and 0 bases at J, with 15 bases in the middle. The CDR3 runs to 16 residues. The CDR3 bases are TGTGCCAGCAGTGCCACTAGGGGGAGCTCCTACAATGAGCAGTTCTTC. It codes for CASSATRGSSYNEQFF.

Here the CDR3 reads CASSSSLGNTIYF. The CDR3 DNA is TGTGCCAGCAGCTCAAGCCTTGGGAACACCATATATTTT. The chain joins TRBV7-2 to TRBJ1-3; D is ambiguous. With 4 bases removed from V and 7 bases from J, the gap between germline ends came to 11 bases. Germline CDR1 and CDR2: SGHTA and FQGNSA. The CDR3 sequence is 13 residues long.

This rearrangement joins TRBV5-1 to TRBJ2-3; unclear D gene. CDR1 SGHRS and CDR2 YFSETQ come from the germline V gene. CDR3 length: 12 residues. V was clipped by 3 bases and J by 4 bases, with 6 bases between them. The DNA of the CDR3 is TGCGCCAGCAGCTCCGGTTCAGATACGCAGTATTTT. It translates to CASSSGSDTQYF.